These T cell receptor beta chains were read from a single sample in a study of cytomegalovirus exposure and HLA in healthy donors. Sequencing was performed with immunoSEQ multiplex PCR; in TCRdb, only in-frame clones are kept and a portion is missing. The table records 100,000 or so clones, 60% to 75% of them present only once. The sample was PBMCs. The receptors were sampled from a woman in her thirties or forties in good health and CMV-seronegative. The CDR3 runs from the conserved cysteine through the conserved F or W. A D gene is named only where the DNA matches it firmly. Clone size appears in some rows only: once, few, many, or a class for an expanded clone.

v_gene: TRBV29-1; d_gene: .; abundance: .; len: 13; j_gene: TRBJ2-2; CDR3nt: TGCAGCTGCGGGGACGCGAACACCGGGGAGCTGTTTTTT; CDR3aa: CSCGDANTGELFF
v_gene: TRBV30; d_gene: .; abundance: .; len: 12; j_gene: TRBJ2-3; CDR3nt: TGTGCCCTGCTGAGCGGCACAGATACGCAGTATTTT; CDR3aa: CALLSGTDTQYF
v_gene: TRBV7-3; d_gene: TRBD2; abundance: few; len: 16; j_gene: TRBJ2-2; CDR3nt: TGTGCCAGCAGGATGATGGGGGGGACCAACACCGGGGAGCTGTTTTTT; CDR3aa: CASRMMGGTNTGELFF
v_gene: TRBV10-2; d_gene: TRBD1; abundance: .; len: 16; j_gene: TRBJ2-2; CDR3nt: TGCGCCAGCAGTGAGTTAGGACAGGGGAACACCGGGGAGCTGTTTTTT; CDR3aa: CASSELGQGNTGELFF
v_gene: TRBV29-1; d_gene: TRBD2; abundance: .; len: 13; j_gene: TRBJ2-3; CDR3nt: TGCAGCGTTAAGCGGGAGGGCACAGATACGCAGTATTTT; CDR3aa: CSVKREGTDTQYF
v_gene: TRBV7-2; d_gene: TRBD2; abundance: .; len: 16; j_gene: TRBJ2-3; CDR3nt: TGTGCCAGCAGCCCTAGACGCGGGGGGGCATCAGATACGCAGTATTTT; CDR3aa: CASSPRRGGASDTQYF
v_gene: TRBV7-6; d_gene: .; abundance: .; len: 15; j_gene: TRBJ2-3; CDR3nt: TGTGCCAGCAGCACCCCTAGCCGGGGGACAGATACGCAGTATTTT; CDR3aa: CASSTPSRGTDTQYF
v_gene: TRBV4-1; d_gene: TRBD2; abundance: .; len: 16; j_gene: TRBJ2-1; CDR3nt: TGCGCCAGCAGCCAAGTTTCACTAGCGGGGGGAAATGAGCAGTTCTTC; CDR3aa: CASSQVSLAGGNEQFF
v_gene: TRBV19; d_gene: TRBD2; abundance: .; len: 16; j_gene: TRBJ2-3; CDR3nt: TGTGCCAGTAGTCGCCTACTAGCGGGAGGGTCAGATACGCAGTATTTT; CDR3aa: CASSRLLAGGSDTQYF
v_gene: TRBV7-6; d_gene: .; abundance: .; len: 13; j_gene: TRBJ1-2; CDR3nt: TGTGCCAGCTCTCCCCAGGAAGGGGATGGCTACACCTTC; CDR3aa: CASSPQEGDGYTF
v_gene: TRBV14; d_gene: TRBD1; abundance: .; len: 18; j_gene: TRBJ2-7; CDR3nt: TGTGCCAGCAGCCACGGACGGACAGGGCTAAGTCCGCCCTACGAGCAGTACTTC; CDR3aa: CASSHGRTGLSPPYEQYF
v_gene: TRBV7-9; d_gene: .; abundance: .; len: 12; j_gene: TRBJ1-1; CDR3nt: TGTTCCAGCAGCTACAGCGGGACGGAAGCTTTCTTT; CDR3aa: CSSSYSGTEAFF
v_gene: TRBV6-1; d_gene: .; abundance: .; len: 13; j_gene: TRBJ1-1; CDR3nt: TGTGCCAGCAGTGCTCGGGGGGACACTGAAGCTTTCTTT; CDR3aa: CASSARGDTEAFF
v_gene: TRBV4-3; d_gene: TRBD1; abundance: .; len: 15; j_gene: TRBJ1-5; CDR3nt: TGCGCCAGCAGCCAAGGGACAGGGGACGATCAGCCCCAGCATTTT; CDR3aa: CASSQGTGDDQPQHF
v_gene: TRBV7-9; d_gene: .; abundance: .; len: 13; j_gene: TRBJ1-2; CDR3nt: TGTGCCAGCAGCCATGGGGCGGCTCAAGGCTACACCTTC; CDR3aa: CASSHGAAQGYTF
v_gene: TRBV30; d_gene: .; abundance: .; len: 13; j_gene: TRBJ1-2; CDR3nt: TGTGCCTGGAGTGTACGGGGGGTCTATGGCTACACCTTC; CDR3aa: CAWSVRGVYGYTF
v_gene: TRBV23-1; d_gene: .; abundance: .; len: 16; j_gene: TRBJ1-2; CDR3nt: TGCGCCAGCAGTCAACAGCCAGAGTGTCTAGTCTATGGCTACACCTTC; CDR3aa: CASSQQPECLVYGYTF
v_gene: TRBV18; d_gene: TRBD1; abundance: once; len: 16; j_gene: TRBJ1-5; CDR3nt: TGTGCCAGCTCAGACCAACAGGGGGGGTCTTTCCAGCCCCAGCATTTT; CDR3aa: CASSDQQGGSFQPQHF
v_gene: TRBV18; d_gene: .; abundance: .; len: 16; j_gene: TRBJ2-7; CDR3nt: TGTGCCAGCACAGAGGTGGGAGAAGGAAGTAGGGACGAGCAGTACTTC; CDR3aa: CASTEVGEGSRDEQYF
v_gene: TRBV25-1; d_gene: .; abundance: few; len: 13; j_gene: TRBJ2-5; CDR3nt: TGTGCCAGCAGTGTACAGAACCAAGAGACCCAGTACTTC; CDR3aa: CASSVQNQETQYF
v_gene: TRBV6-1; d_gene: TRBD1; abundance: .; len: 16; j_gene: TRBJ2-5; CDR3nt: TGTGCCAGCAGTGAGGGGACAGGGGGTGGTGTTGAGACCCAGTACTTC; CDR3aa: CASSEGTGGGVETQYF
v_gene: TRBV6-4; d_gene: TRBD2; abundance: .; len: 16; j_gene: TRBJ2-1; CDR3nt: TGTGCCAGCAGTGACTCGCTAGCGGGGAGATACAATGAGCAGTTCTTC; CDR3aa: CASSDSLAGRYNEQFF
v_gene: TRBV10-1; d_gene: .; abundance: .; len: 13; j_gene: TRBJ2-5; CDR3nt: TGCGCCAGCAGTGAGTCCGGAAGGGGGACCCAGTACTTC; CDR3aa: CASSESGRGTQYF
v_gene: TRBV6-1; d_gene: TRBD2; abundance: .; len: 14; j_gene: TRBJ2-1; CDR3nt: TGTGCCAGCAGTGATAGGGCGGGGGGACATGAGCAGTTCTTC; CDR3aa: CASSDRAGGHEQFF
v_gene: TRBV5-1; d_gene: TRBD1; abundance: .; len: 15; j_gene: TRBJ2-5; CDR3nt: TGCGCCAGCAGCTTGGAGGGACAGCAACAAGAGACCCAGTACTTC; CDR3aa: CASSLEGQQQETQYF
v_gene: TRBV27; d_gene: .; abundance: .; len: 14; j_gene: TRBJ2-5; CDR3nt: TGTGCCAGCAGTTCATTGGGGGGGGCAGAGACCCAGTACTTC; CDR3aa: CASSSLGGAETQYF